The present TCR beta chain was sequenced within a study of blood T cell repertoires in COVID-19. Study-level background: Material from acute and convalescent COVID-19 was sourced from the United States, Italy and Spain. T cells, B-cell-depleted T cells, or PBMCs supplied cDNA or gDNA.

The Seattle site enrolled patients during active infection and followed them longitudinally. Under the authors' procedure: Scientists estimated how many nucleated cells there were by amplifying reference gene primers. Some clones are missing from TCRdb's copy, which holds only in-frame ones; the method was immunoSEQ multiplex PCR. That table supplies the V and J calls and clone size; D and trimming were determined from the DNA. The table includes about 180,000 clones, around 74% detected once. In its sample, this clone was seen once. CDR1 and CDR2 (germline): MGHRA, YSYEKL. Germline trimming cut 4 bases from V and 5 bases from J; bases unmatched to any gene: 4. The CDR3 is 15 residues long.

This TCR was sampled from a woman aged 55-69 years with COVID-19, enrolled during active disease. The V call is TRBV4-1, the J call TRBJ1-4; 10 nucleotides match TRBD1. The specimen was peripheral blood. The CDR3 sequence: CASSLPGQGNEKLFF. The CDR3 DNA is TGCGCCAGCAGCCTTCCGGGACAGGGGAATGAAAAACTGTTTTTT.